Listed below are T cell receptor beta chains from one sample, sequenced in a study of blood T cell repertoires in COVID-19. Only in-frame clones appear in the TCRdb table, and some are missing; sequencing was by immunoSEQ multiplex PCR. The data hold 150,000 to 200,000 clones, with around 83% observed a single time. Sequencing input: PBMCs or T cells enriched from blood (not recorded which). These receptors were taken from a man in his forties who had recovered from COVID-19. Each CDR3 is given with its conserved first and last residue. Each record gives: D gene, clone size, J gene, V gene, CDR3 DNA, CDR3 protein. The D gene is left open where the match is weak. A row's size may be missing; if present it is once, few, many or a size class.

>NA|NA|TRBJ2-6|TRBV5-4
TGTGCCAGCAGCTTGGTAGGGCACGGGGTCCCCTCTGGGGCCAACGTCCTGACTTTC
CASSLVGHGVPSGANVLTF
>NA|NA|TRBJ2-2|TRBV5-8
TGTGCCATAGACAGCGCAAACACGAACACCGGGGAGCTGTTTTTT
CAIDSANTNTGELFF
>NA|NA|TRBJ1-3|TRBV5-5
TGTGCCAGCAGCTTGTTAGCTAGCTCTGGAAACACCATATATTTT
CASSLLASSGNTIYF
>NA|NA|TRBJ2-2|TRBV7-8
TGTGCCAGCAGCTTAGGCGGGAACACCGGGGAGCTGTTTTTT
CASSLGGNTGELFF
>NA|NA|TRBJ2-2|TRBV11-1
TGTGCCAGCAGCTTACGGGGGAGGAGAAACACCGGGGAGCTGTTTTTT
CASSLRGRRNTGELFF
>NA|NA|TRBJ1-1|TRBV20-1
TGCAGTGCTAGTAGAGCTGAGGCTGAAGCTTTCTTT
CSASRAEAEAFF
>NA|NA|TRBJ2-1|TRBV9
TGTGCCAGCAGCCTCGGAGTGGCCTACAATGAGCAGTTCTTC
CASSLGVAYNEQFF
>NA|NA|TRBJ1-1|TRBV19
TGTGCCAGTACCAACACAGGGAGAGGGACTGAAGCTTTCTTT
CASTNTGRGTEAFF
>TRBD1|NA|TRBJ2-1|TRBV19
TGTGCCAGTAGCCGGGACAGGGGGCTTGGGGATGAGCAGTTCTTC
CASSRDRGLGDEQFF
>NA|NA|TRBJ1-2|TRBV12-3/TRBV12-4
TGTGCCAGCAGTTTAGTCTCGGGGGGCTACACCTTC
CASSLVSGGYTF
>TRBD1|NA|TRBJ1-4|TRBV29-1
TGCAGCGTTCGCACAGGGGGAGAAAAACTGTTTTTT
CSVRTGGEKLFF
>NA|NA|TRBJ1-2|TRBV5-4
TGTGCCACTTCCTCCCTCGGGGGGGCGAGTCGATGGGGCTACACCTTC
CATSSLGGASRWGYTF
>NA|NA|TRBJ1-5|TRBV19
TGTGCCAGTAGTATAGGAAGGAGTAGTGGTCAGCCCCAGCATTTT
CASSIGRSSGQPQHF
>TRBD2|NA|TRBJ2-1|TRBV11-2
TGTGCCAGCAGACCCGGGACTAGCGGGGGGGGAGTGCAGTTCTTC
CASRPGTSGGGVQFF
>TRBD2|many|TRBJ2-7|TRBV3-1/TRBV3-2
TGTGCCAGCAGTCATTTGACTAGCGAACACGAGCAGTACTTC
CASSHLTSEHEQYF
>NA|NA|TRBJ2-2|TRBV29-1
TGCAGCGTTGATCCAGGTAACACCGGGGAGCTGTTTTTT
CSVDPGNTGELFF
>TRBD1|NA|TRBJ2-7|TRBV27
TGTGCCAGCAGCTTCTTTGGCGGGACAGGGACATACGAGCAGTACTTC
CASSFFGGTGTYEQYF
>NA|NA|TRBJ1-2|TRBV27
TGTGCCAGCAGTCCCGGGACTTCGATCTATGGCTACACCTTC
CASSPGTSIYGYTF
>TRBD1|many|TRBJ1-1|TRBV5-1
TGCGCCAGCAGCGAACAGGGGTACCCAGGGGGCACTGAAGCTTTCTTT
CASSEQGYPGGTEAFF
>TRBD2|NA|TRBJ2-1|TRBV19
TGTGCCACCAAGCGGGGATCCCTCGATGAGCAGTTCTTC
CATKRGSLDEQFF
>NA|few|TRBJ2-2|TRBV19
TGTGCCAGTAGTATCGAGATAGCGGTAACATTACCCGGGGAGCTGTTTTTT
CASSIEIAVTLPGELFF
>NA|NA|TRBJ1-3|TRBV12-3/TRBV12-4
TGTGCCAGCAGTTACAGGGACGGAAACACCATATATTTT
CASSYRDGNTIYF
>NA|NA|TRBJ1-5|TRBV3-1/TRBV3-2
TGTGCCAGCAGCCAAGATAGTCGTAATCAGCCCCAGCATTTT
CASSQDSRNQPQHF
>TRBD1|NA|TRBJ1-3|TRBV29-1
TGCAGCGTTGAGGGACAGGGGGCTGGAAACACCATATATTTT
CSVEGQGAGNTIYF
>TRBD1|NA|TRBJ2-1|TRBV10-1
TGCGCCAGCAGTGAGCCGAGGACAGGGGGCAATGAGCAGTTCTTC
CASSEPRTGGNEQFF
>NA|NA|TRBJ1-2|TRBV5-1
TGCGCCAGCAGCTTGCAGGAGGCTAACTATGGCTACACCTTC
CASSLQEANYGYTF
>NA|NA|TRBJ1-1|TRBV7-3
TGTGCCAGCAGCGAACAGGGTAGCACTGAAGCTTTCTTT
CASSEQGSTEAFF